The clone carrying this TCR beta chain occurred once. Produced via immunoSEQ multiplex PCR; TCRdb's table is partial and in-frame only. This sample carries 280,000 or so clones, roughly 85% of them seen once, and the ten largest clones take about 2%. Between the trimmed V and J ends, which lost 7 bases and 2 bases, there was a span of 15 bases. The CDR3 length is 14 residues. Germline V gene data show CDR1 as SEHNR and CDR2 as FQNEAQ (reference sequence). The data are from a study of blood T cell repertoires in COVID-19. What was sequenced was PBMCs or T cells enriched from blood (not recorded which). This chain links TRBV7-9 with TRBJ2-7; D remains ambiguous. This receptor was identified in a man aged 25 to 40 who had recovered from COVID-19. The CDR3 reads CASKAGVNTYEQYF. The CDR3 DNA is TGTGCCAGCAAGGCAGGCGTTAACACCTACGAGCAGTACTTC.